One T cell receptor (beta chain) is described in this entry. This CDR3 comprises 14 residues. V was trimmed by 5 bases and J by 7 bases, leaving 17 bases between them. Germline lookup yields CDR1 GTSNPN and CDR2 SVGIG (reference sequence). These data come from a study of blood T cell repertoires in COVID-19. About the research overall: Donors in the United States, Italy and Spain gave samples during acute or convalescent COVID-19. T cells, B-cell-depleted T cells, or PBMCs supplied cDNA or gDNA.

Per the authors' pipeline: How many nucleated cells were present was estimated from reference gene primer amplification. This table comes from immunoSEQ multiplex PCR, and its TCRdb copy is limited to in-frame clones, with some not included. V and J calls plus clone size are reproduced from that table; the DNA served to infer D and trimming. The data show about 180,000 clones, 70% to 90% seen once. This clonotype was obtained from a man aged 18 to 29 who had recovered from COVID-19. V gene TRBV30 combines with J gene TRBJ1-4, with D maybe TRBD1 (6 bases). The sample consisted of peripheral blood. For the CDR3, the DNA is TGTGCCTGGGGAGCTGACAGGCAGGCTGAAAAACTGTTTTTT. This translates into CAWGADRQAEKLFF.